This T cell receptor (beta chain) was captured by sequencing in a study of identical twins (dated by TCRdb to 2016 to 2017). For context, the study as a whole: TCR alpha and beta repertoires from monozygotic twins, unrelated adults of various ages and cord blood were deep-sequenced to test whether fetal clonotypes persist. To rule out contamination, replicate twin experiments were performed at different times with different library preparation protocols. The paper as a whole reports these results and caveats: In beta out-of-frame sequences, excess twin sharing was weaker, because having fewer shared sequences lowered the signal-to-noise ratio. Invariant T cells such as MAIT and iNKT could partly confound zero-insertion analyses, though diverse VJ usage argued against this for most clonotypes. Because the same donors could not be followed over many years, the conclusions relied on cross-sectional statistical analysis. In monozygotic twins, recombination models systematically underestimated out-of-frame TCR alpha sharing, but the models matched the sharing seen between unrelated individuals. Fewer insertions were carried by abundant cord blood beta clonotypes, a similar but weaker trend appeared in young adult naive repertoires, and no such trend appeared in memory repertoires. Out-of-frame TCR alpha sequences shared between twins showed an excess of low generation-probability sequences compared with coincidental sharing between unrelated individuals.

Only healthy Caucasian donors were included. Three pairs of female monozygotic twins, all aged about 18 to 29 years, were included in the twin cohort. Positive isolation kits from Invitrogen were used to isolate the CD4+ and CD8+ T cell populations. The trim is 2 bases for V and 1 base for J, with a gap of 9 bases between the germline ends. Including cysteine and phenylalanine, the CDR3 has 15 amino acids. The entry retains the CDR3 DNA only, 45 bases that are in frame from base 1. Taken from the germline V gene, the CDR1 and CDR2 loops are SGHTA and FQGNSA. Library construction relied on 5' RACE. Sequenced using an Illumina HiSeq 2000. A universal primer binding site was introduced by template switching, and a unique molecular identifier was present in the final cDNA, enabling accurate counting of TCR cDNA molecules. First-strand cDNA for TCR alpha and beta chains was synthesized from specific primers in the conserved constant-segment region. To control for contamination, each cDNA library was double barcoded with a SMART-Mk sample barcode plus Illumina barcodes. TruSeq adapter sequences, together with Illumina sample barcodes, were added in two successive PCR steps. Sequencing of the TCR alpha and beta cDNA libraries was done on the Illumina HiSeq platform using custom primers. From the authors' description of their analysis: Unique molecular identifiers were extracted from raw reads with MiGEC, and CDR3 positions were determined with MiXCR. Recombination models were inferred per individual with the repgenHMM and IGoR tools using an EM algorithm. Shared clonotypes were analyzed with the tcR package in R, and sharing was normalized by the product of cloneset sizes. Out-of-frame nonproductive sequences were analyzed to study raw recombination free of thymic and clonal selection effects. Using fastp trimming at Q25 and MiXCR clonotype assembly, TCRdb reanalyzed the public sequencing data and kept in-frame beta chains. Here each entry gathers all rows of one CDR3 protein and keeps the most common genes and DNA. For this entry, the V and J calls and clone size follow TCRdb and not the study's own pipeline. The sample table shows roughly 480,000 distinct CDR3 sequences, and approximately 24% are seen once. Clones ranked in the top ten supply 2.5% to 3.5% of the sample.

This clonotype was detected many times. Its antigen remains unidentified. Qualities for individual bases were not recorded, and no much larger clone is one base off. This same sample was also part of a study on T cells expressing NK-cell markers. As that second study puts it: In sorted CD3+CD56+NKG2C+, CD3+CD56+NKG2C- and CD3+CD56-NKG2C+ T-cell subsets from several donors, TCR beta-chain repertoires were profiled. Among the eight sequenced donors, seven were HCMV-seropositive and one was HCMV-seronegative. In several experiments an anti-gammadeltaTCR antibody was added to restrict sorting to alphabetaTCR-expressing T cells. In six donors, the dominant CD3+CD56+NKG2C+ clonotypes ranked among the top 10 CD8+ clonotypes, making up roughly 1.0-7.0% of CD8+ T cells. Those dominant clonotypes were again the most abundant among CD3+CD56-NKG2C+ cells in several donors, at roughly 25-60.1%. Whether the expanded NKG2C-expressing T cell clones were specific for HCMV antigens was left unclear. The eight sequenced donors were randomly selected healthy volunteers, three men and five women. HCMV serostatus was determined by detecting HCMV-specific IgG in serum with a commercial ELISA kit. Reads were demultiplexed and grouped by UMI with MIGEC, and clonotypes were assembled and quantified with MiTCR. Only TCR cDNA sequences supported by at least two reads were kept to exclude erroneous sequences. The tcR package was used for downstream repertoire analysis, with clonotypes matched between fractions based on CDR3 nucleotide sequence plus V segment. VDJmatch was used to annotate antigen specificity against VDJdb, with one amino acid substitution in CDR3 allowed.

Sequencing was done on a sample of CD4+ T cells sorted from blood. This TCR came from a woman younger than 35 in good health. The chain employs TRBV7-2 and TRBJ1-5; TRBD1 is possibly the D segment (5 matching bases). The DNA sequence is given as TGTGCCAGCAGCTTATCGGGGGGAAGCAATCAGCCCCAGCATTTT. Translated, it gives CASSLSGGSNQPQHF.